The sequence of this T cell receptor beta chain was determined in a study of T cell responses to AZD1222 COVID-19 vaccine. Study-wide background: Second doses that came at about 4 or about 12 weeks were put together.

Using immunoSEQ multiplex PCR, the repertoire was profiled, and TCRdb retains in-frame clones only, with some absent. The data hold approximately 110,000 clones, with approximately 90% observed a single time. With respect to this clone: Its antigen is as yet unknown.

Trimming took 0 bases from V and 7 from J; bases not matched to a gene: 5. The length of the CDR3 is 13 residues. The V gene's germline CDR1 is SQVTM and CDR2 ANQGSEA. Notes on the study in general: Scientists sampled the repertoires only once the peak T cell response had passed.

The chain employs TRBV29-1 and TRBJ1-2; TRBD1 agrees at 7 bases. The receptor comes from an adult in good health. The source material was peripheral blood, sampled on day 0 of AZD1222 vaccination. In DNA, the CDR3 is TGCAGCGTTGAAGACAGGGGGAAGACTGGCTACACCTTC. It translates to CSVEDRGKTGYTF. The full variable domain, rest sourced from reference TRBV29-1 and TRBJ1-2, is SAVISQKPSRDICQRGTSLTIQCQVDSQVTMMFWYRQQPGQSLTLIATANQGSEATYESGFVIDKFPISRPNLTFSTLTVSNMSPEDSSIYLCSVEDRGKTGYTFGSGTRLTVV.